The source of this T cell receptor (beta chain) is a study of read filtering for tumor transcriptome and immune sequencing. Study-level information: TCR-mapped reads were about 4.05 to 10.27 million with IR-seq versus about 80 to 1273 with RNA-seq.

Every patient had bone marrow sampled while the disease was active. Study-wide results and limits: Dropping single-read clonotypes raised IR-seq and RNA-seq shared-clonotype correlation. Single-read clonotypes: roughly 81% of IR-seq clonotypes (roughly 4% of reads), 74.6% of RNA-seq clonotypes (44.6% of reads).

This clonotype was detected many times. Antigen specificity is unknown. Germline CDR1 DFQATT, CDR2 SNEGSKA (reference sequence). There are 18 residues in the CDR3. J was trimmed by 6 bases and V by 1 base; bases with no gene match: 16. Molecular barcoded adaptors covering alpha/delta and beta/gamma chains were used on roughly 400 ng RNA. Each CDR3 protein is one row after TCRdb ran MiXCR on the reads. The repertoire holds more than 100,000 distinct CDR3 sequences, with 13% as singletons. The chain links TRBV20-1 to TRBJ2-2; TRBD2 matches 8 bases. The material sequenced was a population of CD138-negative cells sorted from bone marrow. This TCR derives from a donor over 35 with multiple myeloma. The CDR3 here is CSARASARSGRPAGELFF. CDR3 nucleotides: TGCAGTGCTAGAGCTTCCGCGAGGAGCGGGAGACCCGCCGGGGAGCTGTTTTTT.